This T cell receptor beta chain was sequenced during a study of OX40 agonist ivuxolimab in advanced cancers. The wider study: Those enrolled were approximately 83% male, with a mean age of about 66 years and ages from 23 to 79.

This clone was detected once. Compared with germline, one end of the junction differs, possibly owing to a read error. Different DNA sequences within this sample yield the same CDR3. With autoimmune disease history or systemic immunosuppression, patients were excluded. There are 18 residues in the CDR3. Per the germline V gene, CDR1 is MNHNS and CDR2 is SASEGT. Assay used: immunoSEQ multiplex PCR; TCRdb lists only in-frame clones, some missing. The profile shows 55,000 to 70,000 clones, roughly 84% of them singletons. The TCR originated in an adult with an advanced solid tumor such as melanoma, head and neck, liver or kidney cancer. The material sequenced was CD4+ or CD8+ T cells sorted from blood, taken in a trial of the OX40 agonist ivuxolimab. V gene TRBV6-1 combines with J gene TRBJ2-6; the D call may be TRBD1 or TRBD2 (5 bases each). CDR3 nucleotides: TGTGCCAGTAGTGAGTGGCCCCCAGGGAGCTCTGGGGCCAACGTCCTGACTTTC. This sequence encodes CASSEWPPGSSGANVLTF.